This T cell receptor beta chain was recorded in a study of blood T cell repertoires in COVID-19. About the study: T cells, B-cell-depleted T cells, or PBMCs provided the cDNA or gDNA that served as material.

In the original processing: Reference gene primer amplification in the assay estimated nucleated cell counts. Sequencing was performed with immunoSEQ multiplex PCR; in TCRdb, only in-frame clones are kept and a portion is missing. The V and J calls and clone size come from that table; D and trimming were worked out from the DNA. In the table there are more than 100,000 clones, over 75% of which are singletons. The CDR3 runs 19 residues. The V and J ends lost 0 bases and 14 bases, in that order; junction bases with no gene match: 23. CDR1 is LGHDT, CDR2 YNNKEL, per germline (reference sequence). The V call is TRBV3-1 (or the pseudogene TRBV3-2), the J call TRBJ1-4; TRBD1 matches 8 bases. The TCR originated in an elderly man with acute or convalescent COVID-19. Sample: peripheral blood. The CDR3 DNA reads TGTGCCAGCAGCCAAGATTGGGGACAGGAAGGGCTAGGACCCCTTACGCTGTTTTTT. Its translation is CASSQDWGQEGLGPLTLFF.